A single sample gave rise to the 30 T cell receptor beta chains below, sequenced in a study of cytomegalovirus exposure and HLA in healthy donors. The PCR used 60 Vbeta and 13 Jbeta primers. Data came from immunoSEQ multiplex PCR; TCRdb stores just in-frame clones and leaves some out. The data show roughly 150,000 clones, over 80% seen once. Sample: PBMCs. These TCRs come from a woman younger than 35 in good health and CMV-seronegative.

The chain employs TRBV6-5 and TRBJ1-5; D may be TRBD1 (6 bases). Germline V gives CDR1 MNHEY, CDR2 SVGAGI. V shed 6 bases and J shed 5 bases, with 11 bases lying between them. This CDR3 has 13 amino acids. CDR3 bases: TGTGCCAGCAGCTTACAGGGAGATCAGCCCCAGCATTTT. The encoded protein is CASSLQGDQPQHF.

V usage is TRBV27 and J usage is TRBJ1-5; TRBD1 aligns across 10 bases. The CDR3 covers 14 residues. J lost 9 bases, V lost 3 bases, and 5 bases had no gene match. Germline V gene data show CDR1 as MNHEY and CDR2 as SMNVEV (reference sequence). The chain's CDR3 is CASSFGQGVRPQHF. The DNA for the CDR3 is TGTGCCAGCAGTTTTGGACAGGGGGTTAGGCCCCAGCATTTT.

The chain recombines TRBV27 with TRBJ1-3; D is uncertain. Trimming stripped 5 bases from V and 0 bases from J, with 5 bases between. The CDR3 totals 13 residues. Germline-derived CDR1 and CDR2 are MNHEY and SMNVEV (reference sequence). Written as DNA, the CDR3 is TGTGCCAGCAGTCCTACCTCTGGAAACACCATATATTTT. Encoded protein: CASSPTSGNTIYF.

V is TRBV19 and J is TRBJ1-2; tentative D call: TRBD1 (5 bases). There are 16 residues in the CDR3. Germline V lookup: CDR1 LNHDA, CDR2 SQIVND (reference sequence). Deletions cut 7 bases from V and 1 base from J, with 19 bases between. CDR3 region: CASTVLSTVNNYGYTF. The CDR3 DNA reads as TGTGCCAGTACAGTCCTATCGACAGTGAATAACTATGGCTACACCTTC.

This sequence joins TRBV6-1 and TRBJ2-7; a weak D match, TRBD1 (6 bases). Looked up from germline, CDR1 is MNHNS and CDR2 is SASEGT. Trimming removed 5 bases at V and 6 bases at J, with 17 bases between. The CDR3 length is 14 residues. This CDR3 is CASSPVGAGFEQYF. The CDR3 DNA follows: TGTGCCAGCAGTCCGGTGGGGGCTGGCTTCGAGCAGTACTTC.

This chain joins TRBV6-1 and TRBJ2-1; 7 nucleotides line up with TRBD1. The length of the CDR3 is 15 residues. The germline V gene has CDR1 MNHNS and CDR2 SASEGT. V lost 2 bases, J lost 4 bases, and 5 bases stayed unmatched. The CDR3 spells CASSEQGQVYNEQFF. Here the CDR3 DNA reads TGTGCCAGCAGTGAACAAGGACAGGTTTACAATGAGCAGTTCTTC.

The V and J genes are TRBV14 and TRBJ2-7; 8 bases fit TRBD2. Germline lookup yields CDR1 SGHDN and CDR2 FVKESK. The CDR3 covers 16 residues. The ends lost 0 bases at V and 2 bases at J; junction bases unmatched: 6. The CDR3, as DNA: TGTGCCAGCAGCCAAGAAGGGGTGCGGGGGGCCTACGAGCAGTACTTC. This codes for CASSQEGVRGAYEQYF.

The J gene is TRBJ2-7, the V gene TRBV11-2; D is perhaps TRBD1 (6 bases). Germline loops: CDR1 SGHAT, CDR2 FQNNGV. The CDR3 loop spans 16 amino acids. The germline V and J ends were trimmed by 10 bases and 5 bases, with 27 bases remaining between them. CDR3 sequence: CATCCGTLTGIHEQYF. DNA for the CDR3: TGTGCCACTTGCTGTGGGACCTTAACAGGGATCCACGAGCAGTACTTC.

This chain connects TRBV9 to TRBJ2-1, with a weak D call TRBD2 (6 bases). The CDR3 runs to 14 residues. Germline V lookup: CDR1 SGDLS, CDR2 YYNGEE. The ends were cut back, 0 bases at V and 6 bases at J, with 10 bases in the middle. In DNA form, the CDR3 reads TGTGCCAGCAGCGTAGAAGGAGGGTCCAATGAGCAGTTCTTC. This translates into CASSVEGGSNEQFF.

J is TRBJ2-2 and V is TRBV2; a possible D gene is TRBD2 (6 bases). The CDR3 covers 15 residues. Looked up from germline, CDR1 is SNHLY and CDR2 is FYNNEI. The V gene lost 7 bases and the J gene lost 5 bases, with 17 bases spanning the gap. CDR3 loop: CASNKEGRSTGELFF. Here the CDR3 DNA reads TGTGCCAGCAACAAGGAGGGACGTTCAACCGGGGAGCTGTTTTTT.

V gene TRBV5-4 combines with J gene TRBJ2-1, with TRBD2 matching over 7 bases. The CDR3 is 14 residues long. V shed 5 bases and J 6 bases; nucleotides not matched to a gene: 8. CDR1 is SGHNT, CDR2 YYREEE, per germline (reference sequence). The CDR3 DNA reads TGTGCCAGCAGACAAGGGGCTAGCGGCAATGAGCAGTTCTTC. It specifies CASRQGASGNEQFF. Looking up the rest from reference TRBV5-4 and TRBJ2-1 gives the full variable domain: ETGVTQSPTHLIKTRGQQVTLRCSSQSGHNTVSWYQQALGQGPQFIFQYYREEENGRGNFPPRFSGLQFPNYSSELNVNALELDDSALYLCASRQGASGNEQFFGPGTRLTVL.

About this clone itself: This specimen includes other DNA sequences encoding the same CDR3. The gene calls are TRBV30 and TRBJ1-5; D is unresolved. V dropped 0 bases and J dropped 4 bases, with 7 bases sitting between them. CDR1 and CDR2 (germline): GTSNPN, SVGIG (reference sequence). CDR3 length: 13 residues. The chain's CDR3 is CAWSVLRNQPQHF. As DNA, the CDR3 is TGTGCCTGGAGTGTACTGAGAAATCAGCCCCAGCATTTT.

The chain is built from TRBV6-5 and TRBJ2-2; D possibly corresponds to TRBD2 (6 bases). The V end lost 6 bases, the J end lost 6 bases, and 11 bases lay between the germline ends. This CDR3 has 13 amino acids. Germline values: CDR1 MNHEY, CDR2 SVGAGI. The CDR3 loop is CASSRGEAGELFF. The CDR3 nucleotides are TGTGCCAGCAGCCGAGGGGAGGCCGGGGAGCTGTTTTTT.

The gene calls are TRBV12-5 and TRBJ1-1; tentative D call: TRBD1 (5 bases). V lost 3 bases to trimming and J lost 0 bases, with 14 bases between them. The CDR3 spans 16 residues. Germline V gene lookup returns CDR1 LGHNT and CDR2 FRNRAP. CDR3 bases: TGTGCTAGTGGTTTTACCTTAGACAGCCTGAACACTGAAGCTTTCTTT. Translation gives CASGFTLDSLNTEAFF.

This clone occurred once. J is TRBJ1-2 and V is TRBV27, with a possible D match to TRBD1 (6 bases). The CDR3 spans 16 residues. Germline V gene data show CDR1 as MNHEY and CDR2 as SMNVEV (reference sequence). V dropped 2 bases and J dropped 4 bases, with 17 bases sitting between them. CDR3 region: CASSLRARDKIYGYTF. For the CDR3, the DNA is TGTGCCAGCAGTTTAAGGGCCCGGGACAAGATCTATGGCTACACCTTC.

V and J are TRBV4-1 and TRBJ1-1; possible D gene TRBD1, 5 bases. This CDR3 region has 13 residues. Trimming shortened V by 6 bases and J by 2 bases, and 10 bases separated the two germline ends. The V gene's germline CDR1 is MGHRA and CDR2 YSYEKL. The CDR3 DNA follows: TGCGCCAGCAGTTGGACATACAACACTGAAGCTTTCTTT. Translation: CASSWTYNTEAFF.

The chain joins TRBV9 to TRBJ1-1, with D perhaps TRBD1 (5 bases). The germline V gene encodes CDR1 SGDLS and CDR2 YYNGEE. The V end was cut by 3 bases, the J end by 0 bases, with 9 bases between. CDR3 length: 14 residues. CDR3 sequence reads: CASSADKLNTEAFF. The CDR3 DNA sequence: TGTGCCAGCAGCGCGGACAAATTGAACACTGAAGCTTTCTTT.

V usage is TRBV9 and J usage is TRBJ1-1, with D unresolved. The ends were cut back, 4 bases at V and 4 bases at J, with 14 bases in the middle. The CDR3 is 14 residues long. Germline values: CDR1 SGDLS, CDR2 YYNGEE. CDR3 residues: CASSPRPGGTEAFF. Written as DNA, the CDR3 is TGTGCCAGCAGCCCAAGACCTGGCGGCACTGAAGCTTTCTTT.

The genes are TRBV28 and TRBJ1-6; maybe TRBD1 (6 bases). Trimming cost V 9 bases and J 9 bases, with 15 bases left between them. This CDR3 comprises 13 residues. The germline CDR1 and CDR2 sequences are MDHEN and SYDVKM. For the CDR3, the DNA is TGTGCCAGTTACAGGGCGATGGGTTCACCCCTCCACTTT. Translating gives CASYRAMGSPLHF.

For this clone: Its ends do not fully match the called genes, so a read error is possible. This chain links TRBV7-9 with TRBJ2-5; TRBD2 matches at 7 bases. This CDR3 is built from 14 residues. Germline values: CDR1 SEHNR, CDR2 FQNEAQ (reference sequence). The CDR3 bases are TGTTCCAGCAACACCTGGACTAGCCAAGAGACCCAGTACTTC. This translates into CSSNTWTSQETQYF.

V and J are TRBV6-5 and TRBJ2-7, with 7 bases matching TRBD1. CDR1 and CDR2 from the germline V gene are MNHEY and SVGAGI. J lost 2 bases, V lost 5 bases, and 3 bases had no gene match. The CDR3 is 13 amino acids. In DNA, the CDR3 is TGTGCCAGCAGTAGGACAGGAGCCTACGAGCAGTACTTC. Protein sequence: CASSRTGAYEQYF.

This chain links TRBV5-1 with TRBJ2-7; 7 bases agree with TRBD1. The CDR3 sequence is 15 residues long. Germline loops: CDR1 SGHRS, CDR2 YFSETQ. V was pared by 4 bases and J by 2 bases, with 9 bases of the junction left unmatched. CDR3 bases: TGCGCCAGCAGCCCAGGGACAGCTCAAACCTACGAGCAGTACTTC. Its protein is CASSPGTAQTYEQYF.

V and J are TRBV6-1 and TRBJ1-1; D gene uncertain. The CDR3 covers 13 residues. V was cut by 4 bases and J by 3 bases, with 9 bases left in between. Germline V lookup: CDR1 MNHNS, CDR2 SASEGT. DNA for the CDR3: TGTGCCAGCAGTGTTCGGCAGGACACTGAAGCTTTCTTT. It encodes CASSVRQDTEAFF.

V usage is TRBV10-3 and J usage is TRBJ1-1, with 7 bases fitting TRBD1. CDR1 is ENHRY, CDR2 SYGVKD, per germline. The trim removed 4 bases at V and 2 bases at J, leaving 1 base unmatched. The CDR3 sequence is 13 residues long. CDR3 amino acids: CAISGQGNTEAFF. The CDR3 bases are TGTGCCATCAGTGGACAGGGAAACACTGAAGCTTTCTTT.

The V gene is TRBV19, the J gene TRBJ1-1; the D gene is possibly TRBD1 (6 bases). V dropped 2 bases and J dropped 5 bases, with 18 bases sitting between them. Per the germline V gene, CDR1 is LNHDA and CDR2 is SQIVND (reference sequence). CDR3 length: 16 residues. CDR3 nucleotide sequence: TGTGCCAGTAGTATAATCGGACTCGGGAGGGGGACTGAAGCTTTCTTT. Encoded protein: CASSIIGLGRGTEAFF.

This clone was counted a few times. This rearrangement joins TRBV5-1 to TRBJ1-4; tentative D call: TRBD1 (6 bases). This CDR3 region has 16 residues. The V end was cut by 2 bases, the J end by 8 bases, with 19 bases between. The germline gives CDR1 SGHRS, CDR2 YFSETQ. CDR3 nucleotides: TGCGCCAGCAGCTTATCCACAGGGATGATTGAGGAAAAACTGTTTTTT. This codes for CASSLSTGMIEEKLFF.

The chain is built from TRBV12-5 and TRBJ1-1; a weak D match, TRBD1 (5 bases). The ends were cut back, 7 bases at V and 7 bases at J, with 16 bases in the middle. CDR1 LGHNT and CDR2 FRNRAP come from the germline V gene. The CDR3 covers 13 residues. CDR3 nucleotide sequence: TGTGCTAGTGCCAACGGGGGAGGGCTTGAAGCTTTCTTT. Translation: CASANGGGLEAFF.

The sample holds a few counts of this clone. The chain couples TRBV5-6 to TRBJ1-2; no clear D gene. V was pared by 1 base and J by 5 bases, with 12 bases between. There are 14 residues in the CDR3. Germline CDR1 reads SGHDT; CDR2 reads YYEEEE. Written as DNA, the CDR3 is TGTGCCAGCAGCTTGTCCCAGACTATATATGGCTACACCTTC. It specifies CASSLSQTIYGYTF.

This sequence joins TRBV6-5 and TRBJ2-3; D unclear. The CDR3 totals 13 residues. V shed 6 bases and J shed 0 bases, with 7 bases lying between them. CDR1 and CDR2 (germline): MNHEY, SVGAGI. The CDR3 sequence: CASRSTSTDTQYF. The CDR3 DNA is TGTGCCAGCAGGTCAACTAGCACAGATACGCAGTATTTT.

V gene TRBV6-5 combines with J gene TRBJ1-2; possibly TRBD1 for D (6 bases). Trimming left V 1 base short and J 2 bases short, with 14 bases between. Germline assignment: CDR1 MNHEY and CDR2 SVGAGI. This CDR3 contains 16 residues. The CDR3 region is CASSYYRALSNYGYTF. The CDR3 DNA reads TGTGCCAGCAGTTACTACAGGGCCTTATCCAACTATGGCTACACCTTC.